These 26 T cell receptor beta chains were sequenced from one sample in a study of cytomegalovirus exposure and HLA in healthy donors. The PCR used 60 Vbeta and 13 Jbeta primers. Method: immunoSEQ multiplex PCR; TCRdb's copy keeps in-frame clones and lacks some. Counted here are 150,000 to 200,000 clones, about 80% occurring once; the ten biggest clones make up roughly 9.7%. The specimen sequenced was PBMCs. Every receptor here comes from a man between 18 and 35 years old in good health and CMV-seropositive.

V and J are TRBV7-8 and TRBJ2-1; D possibly corresponds to TRBD2 (5 bases). The V end lost 1 base, the J end lost 8 bases, and 12 bases lay between the germline ends. Germline V lookup: CDR1 SGHVS, CDR2 FQNEAQ. There are 14 residues in the CDR3. The CDR3 region is CASSLGYYGDEQFF. The CDR3 nucleotides read TGTGCCAGCAGCTTAGGTTACTACGGGGATGAGCAGTTCTTC. Full variable domain (missing parts from reference TRBV7-8 and TRBJ2-1): GAGVSQSPRYKVAKRGQDVALRCDPISGHVSLFWYQQALGQGPEFLTYFQNEAQLDKSGLPSDRFFAERPEGSVSTLKIQRTQQEDSAVYLCASSLGYYGDEQFFGPGTRLTVL.

The chain uses TRBV6-1 and TRBJ1-5; possible D gene TRBD1, 6 bases. The V end was cut by 6 bases, the J end by 3 bases, with 12 bases between. Germline CDR1 reads MNHNS; CDR2 reads SASEGT. The CDR3 extends over 14 amino acids. CDR3: CASRTGQFNQPQHF. CDR3 bases: TGTGCCAGCAGGACCGGACAGTTCAATCAGCCCCAGCATTTT.

V and J are TRBV6-5 and TRBJ2-3; D may be TRBD1 (5 bases). This CDR3 is built from 14 residues. V lost 2 bases and J 5 bases, leaving 11 bases between the germline ends. CDR1 and CDR2 (germline): MNHEY, SVGAGI. The CDR3 spells CASSYDRRVDTQYF. The CDR3, as DNA: TGTGCCAGCAGTTACGACCGCAGGGTAGATACGCAGTATTTT.

This clone has only one observation. The rearrangement joins TRBV27 to TRBJ2-3; D gene uncertain. V was pared by 3 bases and J by 0 bases, with 7 bases between. The germline gives CDR1 MNHEY, CDR2 SMNVEV (reference sequence). The CDR3 spans 14 residues. CDR3 sequence: CASSLVTSTDTQYF. The DNA for the CDR3 is TGTGCCAGCAGTTTGGTGACTAGCACAGATACGCAGTATTTT.

The genes are TRBV2 and TRBJ1-3; 9 bases are a match to TRBD1. The CDR3 consists of 16 residues. From germline, CDR1 is SNHLY and CDR2 FYNNEI. The junction had 11 bases not matched to a gene; V was cut back by 7 bases and J by 4 bases. CDR3 in amino acids: CASTVDRGSFGNTIYF. CDR3 nucleotides: TGTGCCAGCACCGTGGACAGGGGTTCGTTCGGAAACACCATATATTTT.

V and J are TRBV19 and TRBJ1-2, with no clear D. Per the germline V gene, CDR1 is LNHDA and CDR2 is SQIVND (reference sequence). The CDR3 spans 13 residues. V lost 3 bases and J 4 bases, leaving 9 bases between the germline ends. The CDR3 DNA follows: TGTGCCAGTAGTATTGAGGGTGGCTATGGCTACACCTTC. Translated, it gives CASSIEGGYGYTF.

This chain links TRBV2 with TRBJ2-7, with 13 bases identical to TRBD2. There are 16 residues in the CDR3. The V segment lost 4 bases and the J segment 4 bases; nucleotides outside the gene matches: 7. CDR1 SNHLY and CDR2 FYNNEI come from the germline V gene. The CDR3 loop reads CASSAGETSGRYEQYF. CDR3 nucleotides: TGTGCCAGCAGTGCGGGGGAGACTAGCGGGAGGTACGAGCAGTACTTC.

The J gene is TRBJ1-5, the V gene TRBV27; D is unclear. The CDR3 covers 15 residues. Per germline, CDR1 MNHEY and CDR2 SMNVEV (reference sequence). V dropped 0 bases and J dropped 1 base, with 7 bases sitting between them. The CDR3 sequence is CASSLSWESNQPQHF. DNA for the CDR3: TGTGCCAGCAGTTTATCGTGGGAGAGCAATCAGCCCCAGCATTTT.

This chain uses TRBV11-2 with TRBJ2-5, with a weak D call TRBD2 (6 bases). The CDR3 consists of 13 residues. Per the germline V gene, CDR1 is SGHAT and CDR2 is FQNNGV. V was trimmed by 5 bases and J by 5 bases, leaving 12 bases between them. The CDR3 DNA sequence: TGTGCCAGCAGCCCGGGACTTCGGGAGACCCAGTACTTC. This gives the protein CASSPGLRETQYF.

Only a few counts were recorded for this clone. This chain joins TRBV4-1 and TRBJ2-5, with a possible D match to TRBD1 (7 bases). The J call may be mistaken, given a closer DNA end match to TRBJ2-7. Germline V lookup: CDR1 MGHRA, CDR2 YSYEKL. The CDR3 has 15 residues. The CDR3 nucleotides read TGCGCCAGCAGCCAAGGGGGGGACAGTGTTTACGAGCAGTACTTC. It is translated as CASSQGGDSVYEQYF.

This clone was observed a few times. The V and J genes are TRBV10-3 and TRBJ2-1; 8 bases agree with TRBD2. J was trimmed by 1 base and V by 2 bases; bases with no gene match: 1. Germline V CDR1 and CDR2: ENHRY, SYGVKD. The CDR3 is 15 residues long. As DNA, the CDR3 is TGTGCCATCAGTGAGGCTAGCGGGTCCTACAATGAGCAGTTCTTC. It encodes CAISEASGSYNEQFF.

The chain employs TRBV7-2 and TRBJ2-7; D perhaps matches TRBD1 (6 bases). The CDR3 covers 15 residues. Per the germline V gene, CDR1 is SGHTA and CDR2 is FQGNSA. Deletions cut 1 base from V and 6 bases from J, with 16 bases between. The CDR3 region has the DNA TGTGCCAGCAGCTTAGGGGGGCAGGGGCTTGTCGAGCAGTACTTC. Translating gives CASSLGGQGLVEQYF.

In this sample, this clone turned up many times. J is TRBJ1-4 and V is TRBV5-4; the D gene is possibly TRBD1 (6 bases). Trimming shortened V by 4 bases and J by 4 bases, and 17 bases separated the two germline ends. The length of the CDR3 is 16 residues. Germline assignment: CDR1 SGHNT and CDR2 YYREEE (reference sequence). The CDR3 sequence is CASSQDKGVLNEKLFF. The CDR3 DNA reads as TGTGCCAGCAGCCAAGATAAGGGGGTTCTTAATGAAAAACTGTTTTTT.

The chain employs TRBV19 and TRBJ1-5; the match to TRBD1 covers 7 bases. This CDR3 contains 14 residues. Germline assignment: CDR1 LNHDA and CDR2 SQIVND (reference sequence). Germline trimming cut 7 bases from V and 2 bases from J; bases unmatched to any gene: 5. CDR3 region: CASKLTGGNQPQHF. CDR3 DNA sequence: TGTGCCAGTAAACTCACAGGGGGCAATCAGCCCCAGCATTTT.

The V and J genes are TRBV6-5 and TRBJ2-7, with D possibly being TRBD2 (5 bases). CDR1 MNHEY and CDR2 SVGAGI come from the germline V gene. V was pared by 7 bases and J by 2 bases, with 15 bases between. The CDR3 length is 14 residues. The CDR3 here is CASTRTGDTYEQYF. For the CDR3, the DNA is TGTGCCAGCACCCGAACCGGGGATACCTACGAGCAGTACTTC.

This clone was found once. V is TRBV18 and J is TRBJ2-5; TRBD2 matches 13 bases. CDR1 and CDR2 (germline): KGHSH, LQKENI. The CDR3 covers 16 residues. After removal of 3 bases from V and 4 bases from J, the junction contained 5 bases not matched to a gene. The CDR3 is CASSPGLAGARETQYF. The CDR3 region has the DNA TGTGCCAGCTCACCCGGACTAGCGGGAGCTCGAGAGACCCAGTACTTC.

The CDR3 loop is CASRSGRDLYNEQFF. The CDR3 DNA sequence: TGTGCCAGTAGATCAGGGCGGGACCTATACAATGAGCAGTTCTTC. V and J are TRBV19 and TRBJ2-1; TRBD2 might be the D (6 bases). CDR3 size: 15 residues. CDR1 and CDR2 (germline): LNHDA, SQIVND (reference sequence). V was trimmed by 6 bases and J by 4 bases, leaving 16 bases between them.

V and J are TRBV4-2 and TRBJ1-1; D is ambiguous. The CDR3 is 15 amino acids. Germline V gives CDR1 LGHNA, CDR2 YNFKEQ. Trimming left V 0 bases short and J 1 base short, with 9 bases between. In DNA form, the CDR3 reads TGTGCCAGCAGCCAAGAAATAGCAGAGAACACTGAAGCTTTCTTT. Its protein is CASSQEIAENTEAFF.

The V call is TRBV18, the J call TRBJ1-4; D remains unclear. Germline V lookup: CDR1 KGHSH, CDR2 LQKENI. The CDR3 is made up of 17 amino acids. V dropped 3 bases and J dropped 0 bases, with 14 bases sitting between them. CDR3 nucleotides: TGTGCCAGCTCACCCACTCGGGGAATTGCAACTAATGAAAAACTGTTTTTT. Protein: CASSPTRGIATNEKLFF. The entire variable domain, with the rest obtained from reference TRBV18 and TRBJ1-4, is as follows: NAGVMQNPRHLVRRRGQEARLRCSPMKGHSHVYWYRQLPEEGLKFMVYLQKENIIDESGMPKERFSAEFPKEGPSILRIQQVVRGDSAAYFCASSPTRGIATNEKLFFGSGTQLSVL.

This clone appeared a single time. This chain links TRBV7-8 with TRBJ2-7; possibly TRBD1 for D (6 bases). Germline values: CDR1 SGHVS, CDR2 FQNEAQ. V was clipped by 2 bases and J by 0 bases, with 11 bases between them. The CDR3 runs to 15 residues. Here the CDR3 reads CASSLTDRVSYEQYF. In nucleotides, the CDR3 is TGTGCCAGCAGCTTAACGGACAGAGTCTCCTACGAGCAGTACTTC.

The rearrangement joins TRBV9 to TRBJ1-5; 7 bases map to TRBD1. Germline CDR1 SGDLS, CDR2 YYNGEE. The CDR3 spans 14 residues. J lost 2 bases, V lost 4 bases, and 3 bases had no gene match. Here the CDR3 reads CASSRTGGNQPQHF. CDR3 sequence (DNA): TGTGCCAGCAGCCGAACAGGGGGCAATCAGCCCCAGCATTTT.

The sample holds one count of this clone. For the CDR3, the DNA is TGTGCCAGCTCACCGTCAGGACAGGCTGATCAGCCCCAGCATTTT. Amino acids: CASSPSGQADQPQHF. The J gene is TRBJ1-5, the V gene TRBV18; 7 nucleotides match TRBD1. The germline V gene encodes CDR1 KGHSH and CDR2 LQKENI. This CDR3 is built from 15 residues. The V and J ends lost 3 bases and 5 bases, in that order; junction bases with no gene match: 7.

V and J are TRBV19 and TRBJ2-7, with 9 nucleotides matching TRBD1. The J segment lost 3 bases and the V segment lost 3 bases, leaving 3 bases of the junction unmatched. Looked up from germline, CDR1 is LNHDA and CDR2 is SQIVND (reference sequence). This CDR3 has 14 amino acids. CDR3 nucleotides: TGTGCCAGTAGTATGGGGACAGGGAACTACGAGCAGTACTTC. Translation: CASSMGTGNYEQYF.

J is TRBJ2-7 and V is TRBV4-3; 11 bases fit TRBD1. This CDR3 is 16 amino acids long. Trimming at V came to 4 bases and at J to 3 bases, leaving 8 bases not matched to a gene. CDR1 and CDR2 (germline): LGHNA, YSLEER. CDR3 nucleotides: TGCGCCAGCAGCCCCACTCCGGGACAGGGGGTCTACGAGCAGTACTTC. As protein: CASSPTPGQGVYEQYF.

The chain couples TRBV6-4 to TRBJ2-7; perhaps TRBD1 as D (6 bases). Between the trimmed V and J ends, which lost 8 bases and 3 bases, there was a span of 23 bases. The CDR3 contains 16 residues. Per germline, CDR1 MRHNA and CDR2 SNTAGT. CDR3 region: CASPPPGTSEIYEQYF. Written as DNA, the CDR3 is TGTGCCAGCCCCCCCCCAGGGACATCAGAAATCTACGAGCAGTACTTC.

The gene calls are TRBV7-9 and TRBJ1-1; no definite D call. Germline CDR1 and CDR2: SEHNR and FQNEAQ (reference sequence). CDR3 length equals 14 residues. Trimming took off 3 bases at V and 1 base at J, with 9 bases between the two ends. CDR3 DNA: TGTGCCAGCAGCTTGGAACAGCCGAACACTGAAGCTTTCTTT. Translating gives CASSLEQPNTEAFF. Based on the CDR3 plus reference TRBV7-9 and TRBJ1-1, the full variable domain is DTGVSQNPRHKITKRGQNVTFRCDPISEHNRLYWYRQTLGQGPEFLTYFQNEAQLEKSRLLSDRFSAERPKGSFSTLEIQRTEQGDSAMYLCASSLEQPNTEAFFGQGTRLTVV.